Included here is one TCR beta chain sequence, with context. The source of the sample is a study of blood T cell repertoires in COVID-19. The CDR3 is 16 amino acids. Germline loops: CDR1 LNHDA, CDR2 SQIVND (reference sequence). J was trimmed by 3 bases and V by 3 bases; bases with no gene match: 5. Authors' processing steps: Amplification with reference gene primers provided the estimates of nucleated cell counts. The data were produced by immunoSEQ multiplex PCR, yet TCRdb's version contains in-frame clones alone and is incomplete. That table furnishes V, J and clone size, whereas the DNA furnished D and trimming. The sample lists roughly 250,000 clones, around nine tenths occurring once.

The chain employs TRBV19 and TRBJ1-5, with 10 bases lining up with TRBD1. The specimen sequenced was peripheral blood. This clonotype was sampled from a woman in her 40s who had recovered from COVID-19. DNA for the CDR3: TGTGCCAGTAGTATTGAGGACAGGGGGGACAATCAGCCCCAGCATTTT. This translates into CASSIEDRGDNQPQHF. The whole variable domain, filled in from reference TRBV19 and TRBJ1-5, reads DGGITQSPKYLFRKEGQNVTLSCEQNLNHDAMYWYRQDPGQGLRLIYYSQIVNDFQKGDIAEGYSVSREKKESFPLTVTSAQKNPTAFYLCASSIEDRGDNQPQHFGDGTRLSIL.